This T cell receptor (beta chain) was found in a study of identical twins. Study-level results: Abundant cord blood beta clonotypes carried fewer insertions; memory repertoires showed none. Within monozygotic twins, out-of-frame TCR alpha sharing was underestimated by the models.

This CDR3 has 15 amino acids. V was clipped by 4 bases and J by 2 bases; unmatched bases: 4. Germline loops: CDR1 SGHNT, CDR2 YYREEE (reference sequence). In TCRdb, the 5' RACE reads were re-called with MiXCR into one record per CDR3 protein. The sample holds fewer than 800,000 distinct CDR3 sequences, roughly 7.1% seen once. This clonotype turned up a few times. Its antigen is unidentified. The sample was also linked to a second study, of yellow fever vaccine responses in identical twins. As that report states: Reportedly, the response of twins' T cells to the vaccine seemed partly convergent, partly personalized.

The rearrangement links TRBV5-4 to TRBJ1-3; 9 bases fit TRBD1. The sequencing sample was made of PBMCs. This clonotype originated in a woman between 18 and 29 years old in good health. The CDR3 spells CASSLGTGTGNTIYF. CDR3 nucleotides: TGTGCCAGCAGCCTAGGGACAGGGACTGGAAACACCATATATTTT.